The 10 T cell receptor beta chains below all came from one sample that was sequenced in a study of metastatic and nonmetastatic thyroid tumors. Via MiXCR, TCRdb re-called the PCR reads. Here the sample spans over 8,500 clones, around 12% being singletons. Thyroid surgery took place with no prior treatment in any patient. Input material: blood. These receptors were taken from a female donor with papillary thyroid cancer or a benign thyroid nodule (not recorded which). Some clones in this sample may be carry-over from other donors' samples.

The CDR3 is CASSLGQGFVSPLHF. The CDR3 DNA sequence: TGCGCCAGCAGCCTCGGACAGGGTTTTGTTTCACCCCTCCACTTT. The rearrangement joins TRBV5-1 to TRBJ1-6; the match to TRBD1 covers 8 bases. Per the germline V gene, CDR1 is SGHRS and CDR2 is YFSETQ. The CDR3 runs to 15 residues. The ends lost 4 bases at V and 9 bases at J; junction bases unmatched: 9. The full variable domain, completed using reference TRBV5-1 and TRBJ1-6, is KAGVTQTPRYLIKTRGQQVTLSCSPISGHRSVSWYQQTPGQGLQFLFEYFSETQRNKGNFPGRFSGRQFSNSRSEMNVSTLELGDSALYLCASSLGQGFVSPLHFGNGTRLTVT.

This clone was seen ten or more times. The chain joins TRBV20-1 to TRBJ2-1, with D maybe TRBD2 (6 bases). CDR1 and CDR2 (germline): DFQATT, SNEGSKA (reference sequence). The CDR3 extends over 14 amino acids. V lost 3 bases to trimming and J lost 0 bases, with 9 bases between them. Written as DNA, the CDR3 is TGCAGTGCTAGCCGGGACTCCTCCTACAATGAGCAGTTCTTC. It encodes CSASRDSSYNEQFF.

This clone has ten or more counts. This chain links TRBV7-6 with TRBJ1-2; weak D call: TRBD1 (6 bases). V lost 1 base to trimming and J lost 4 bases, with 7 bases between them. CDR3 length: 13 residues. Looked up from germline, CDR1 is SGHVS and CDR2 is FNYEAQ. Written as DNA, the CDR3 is TGTGCCAGCAGCTTAGTACAGGGCTATGGCTACACCTTC. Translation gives CASSLVQGYGYTF.

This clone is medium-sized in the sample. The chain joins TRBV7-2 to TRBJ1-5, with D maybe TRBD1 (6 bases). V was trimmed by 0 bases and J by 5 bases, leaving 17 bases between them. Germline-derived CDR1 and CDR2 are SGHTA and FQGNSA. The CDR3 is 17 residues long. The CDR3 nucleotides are TGTGCCAGCAGCTTAGCCCCGCAGGGGCGCGGTCATCAGCCCCAGCATTTT. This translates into CASSLAPQGRGHQPQHF.

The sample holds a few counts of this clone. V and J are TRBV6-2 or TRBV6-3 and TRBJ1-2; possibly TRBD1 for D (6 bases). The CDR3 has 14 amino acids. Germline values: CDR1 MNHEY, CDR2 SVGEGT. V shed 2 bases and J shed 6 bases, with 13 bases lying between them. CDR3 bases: TGTGCCAGCAGTTACCTTCGGCGACAGGATGGCTACACCTTC. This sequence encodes CASSYLRRQDGYTF.

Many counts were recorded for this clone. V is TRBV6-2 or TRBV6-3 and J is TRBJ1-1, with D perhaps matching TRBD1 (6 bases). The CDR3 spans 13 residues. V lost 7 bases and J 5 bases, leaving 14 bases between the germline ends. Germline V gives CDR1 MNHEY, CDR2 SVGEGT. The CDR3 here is CASNLQGSTEAFF. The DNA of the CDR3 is TGTGCCAGCAACCTACAGGGATCAACTGAAGCTTTCTTT.

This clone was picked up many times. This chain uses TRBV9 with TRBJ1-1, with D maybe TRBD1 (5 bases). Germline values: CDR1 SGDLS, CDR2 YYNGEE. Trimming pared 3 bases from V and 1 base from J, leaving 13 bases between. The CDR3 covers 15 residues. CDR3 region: CASSGSRDGNTEAFF. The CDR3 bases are TGTGCCAGCAGCGGGTCCCGGGACGGGAACACTGAAGCTTTCTTT.

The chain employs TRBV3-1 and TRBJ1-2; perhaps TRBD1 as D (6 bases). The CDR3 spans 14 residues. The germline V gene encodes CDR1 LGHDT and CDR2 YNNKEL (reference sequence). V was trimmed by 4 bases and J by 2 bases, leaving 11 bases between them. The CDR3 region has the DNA TGTGCCAGCAGCCCGACGACAGGCAACTATGGCTACACCTTC. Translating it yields CASSPTTGNYGYTF.

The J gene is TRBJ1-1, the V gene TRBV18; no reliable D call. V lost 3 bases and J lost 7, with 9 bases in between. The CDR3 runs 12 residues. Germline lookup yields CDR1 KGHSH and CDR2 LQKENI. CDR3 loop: CASSPPSSEAFF. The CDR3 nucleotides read TGTGCCAGCTCACCTCCTAGCAGTGAAGCTTTCTTT.

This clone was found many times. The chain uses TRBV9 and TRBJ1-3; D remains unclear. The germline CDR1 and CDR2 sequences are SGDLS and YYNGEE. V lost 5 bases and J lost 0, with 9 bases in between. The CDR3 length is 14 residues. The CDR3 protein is CASREGTSGNTIYF. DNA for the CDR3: TGTGCCAGCAGAGAAGGAACCTCTGGAAACACCATATATTTT.